What follows describes a single T cell receptor beta chain. How the authors handled the data: Estimation of nucleated cell counts was performed using reference gene primer amplification. TCRdb's copy holds only in-frame clones and misses some; the assay was immunoSEQ multiplex PCR. D and trimming were read from the DNA, whereas the V and J calls and clone size are those reported in that table. The table shows about 240,000 clones, with 82% occurring only once. The entry originates in a study of blood T cell repertoires in COVID-19. The overall study: The United States, Italy and Spain were the sources of the acute and convalescent COVID-19 samples. The cDNA or gDNA used as material had been derived from T cells, B-cell-depleted T cells, or PBMCs.

The germline V gene has CDR1 LGHDT and CDR2 YNNKEL (reference sequence). Trimming shortened V by 5 bases and J by 3 bases, and 11 bases separated the two germline ends. This CDR3 comprises 14 residues. The sequence came from a woman aged 55 to 70 with active or convalescent COVID-19. The material sequenced was peripheral blood. V is TRBV3-1 (or the pseudogene TRBV3-2) and J is TRBJ1-5, with D maybe TRBD1 (5 bases). The CDR3 loop is CASSMQGTNQPQHF. The CDR3 DNA follows: TGTGCCAGCAGCATGCAGGGAACCAATCAGCCCCAGCATTTT.